This T cell receptor (beta chain) stems from a study of T cell changes during pregnancy in multiple sclerosis. Clones were read by immunoSEQ multiplex PCR, and TCRdb kept only the in-frame ones, dropping some. The profile shows roughly 100,000 clones, roughly 91% of them singletons. Germline CDR1 reads SGHVS; CDR2 reads FQNEAQ. The V gene end was trimmed by 1 base and the J gene end by 10 bases; junction bases not matched to a gene: 10. The CDR3 has 16 amino acids. Sequencing was performed on peripheral blood, taken after pregnancy. This TCR came from a female donor in good health, enrolled as a control in a pregnancy study. This rearrangement joins TRBV7-8 to TRBJ1-6; 7 bases fit TRBD1. This CDR3 reads CASSLVRQGRYSPLHF. Here the CDR3 DNA reads TGTGCCAGCAGCTTAGTTAGACAGGGCCGATACTCACCCCTCCACTTT.